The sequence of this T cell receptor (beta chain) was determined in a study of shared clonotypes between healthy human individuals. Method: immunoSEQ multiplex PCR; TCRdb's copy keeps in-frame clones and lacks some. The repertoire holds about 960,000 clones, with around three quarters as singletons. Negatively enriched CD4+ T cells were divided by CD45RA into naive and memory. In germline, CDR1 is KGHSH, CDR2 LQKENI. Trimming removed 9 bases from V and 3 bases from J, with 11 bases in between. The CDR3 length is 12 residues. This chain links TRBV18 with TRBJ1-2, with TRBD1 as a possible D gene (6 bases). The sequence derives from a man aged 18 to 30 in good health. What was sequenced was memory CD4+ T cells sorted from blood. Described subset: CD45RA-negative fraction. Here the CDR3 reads CASSTGDYGYTF. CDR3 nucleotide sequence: TGTGCCAGTTCGACAGGAGACTATGGCTACACCTTC. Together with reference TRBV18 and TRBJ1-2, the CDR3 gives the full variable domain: NAGVMQNPRHLVRRRGQEARLRCSPMKGHSHVYWYRQLPEEGLKFMVYLQKENIIDESGMPKERFSAEFPKEGPSILRIQQVVRGDSAAYFCASSTGDYGYTFGSGTRLTVV.